A single sample gave rise to the 9 T cell receptor beta chains below, sequenced in a study of CD8 T cells in ankylosing spondylitis. TCRdb reprocessed the 5' RACE reads via MiXCR and lists one record per CDR3 protein. The sample yields under 450,000 distinct CDR3 sequences, 20% seen once. The sequenced sample was blood, either unsorted or a sorted T cell fraction (not recorded which). Source of these receptors: a male donor with ankylosing spondylitis or in good health (not recorded which).

In its sample, this clonotype was seen a few times. The J gene is TRBJ2-7, the V gene TRBV27; D gene ambiguous. This CDR3 has 14 residues. Germline V gives CDR1 MNHEY, CDR2 SMNVEV (reference sequence). V shed 5 bases and J shed 1 base, with 12 bases lying between them. CDR3 in DNA: TGTGCCAGCAGTCTCGGAATTGTGTCCTACGAGCAGTACTTC. Residues: CASSLGIVSYEQYF.

This clonotype has only a few counts. The genes are TRBV13 and TRBJ2-3, with 12 bases lining up with TRBD2. The length of the CDR3 is 17 residues. Looked up from germline, CDR1 is PRHDT and CDR2 is FYEKMQ (reference sequence). Germline trimming cut 5 bases from V and 2 bases from J; bases unmatched to any gene: 8. The chain's CDR3 is CASSTRTSGVYTDTQYF. The CDR3 region has the DNA TGTGCCAGCAGCACCCGGACTAGCGGGGTCTACACAGATACGCAGTATTTT.

This clonotype showed up just a few times. The V call is TRBV29-1, the J call TRBJ2-3; a weak D match, TRBD2 (6 bases). This CDR3 spans 11 amino acids. V dropped 7 bases and J dropped 1 base, with 6 bases sitting between them. Looked up from germline, CDR1 is SQVTM and CDR2 is ANQGSEA. The CDR3 region is CSGEGTDTQYF. The CDR3 bases are TGCAGCGGGGAGGGCACAGATACGCAGTATTTT.

At least ten counts were recorded for this clonotype. The chain joins TRBV5-5 to TRBJ2-1; no definite D call. Trimming removed 0 bases at V and 0 bases at J, with 7 bases between. Germline CDR1 and CDR2: SGHKS and YYEKEE (reference sequence). This CDR3 is built from 15 residues. This chain's CDR3 is CASSLDGYSYNEQFF. The CDR3 nucleotides read TGTGCCAGCAGCTTGGACGGATACTCCTACAATGAGCAGTTCTTC.

This clonotype was counted only a few times. V usage is TRBV24-1 and J usage is TRBJ2-1; 13 bases fit TRBD2. The V and J ends lost 4 bases and 4 bases, in that order; junction bases with no gene match: 6. Germline values: CDR1 KGHDR, CDR2 SFDVKD. This CDR3 is 17 amino acids long. The CDR3 bases are TGTGCCACCAGTGAGGCCGGGACTAGCGGGGTATACAATGAGCAGTTCTTC. Translating it yields CATSEAGTSGVYNEQFF.

The rearrangement links TRBV7-9 to TRBJ2-1, with D perhaps TRBD1 (6 bases). V lost 4 bases and J lost 4, with 11 bases in between. Germline CDR1 reads SEHNR; CDR2 reads FQNEAQ (reference sequence). This CDR3 comprises 14 residues. The CDR3 region is CASSSTQGYNEQFF. In DNA, the CDR3 is TGTGCCAGCAGCTCCACACAGGGTTACAATGAGCAGTTCTTC.

The chain is built from TRBV9 and TRBJ2-5, with TRBD2 matching over 8 bases. The ends lost 0 bases at V and 3 bases at J; junction bases unmatched: 4. Germline V gene lookup returns CDR1 SGDLS and CDR2 YYNGEE. This CDR3 has 15 amino acids. Here the CDR3 DNA reads TGTGCCAGCAGCGTAGTTGCGGGGGGCAAAGAGACCCAGTACTTC. Translating it yields CASSVVAGGKETQYF.

The rearrangement uses TRBV2 and TRBJ2-3; D not resolved. Per germline, CDR1 SNHLY and CDR2 FYNNEI. The germline V and J ends were trimmed by 7 bases and 0 bases, with 11 bases remaining between them. The CDR3 extends over 14 amino acids. The CDR3: CASTSVDSTDTQYF. CDR3 sequence (DNA): TGTGCCAGCACCTCAGTGGATAGCACAGATACGCAGTATTTT.

The rearrangement links TRBV30 to TRBJ2-2; D is ambiguous. The germline V and J ends were trimmed by 2 bases and 3 bases, with 4 bases remaining between them. This CDR3 contains 12 residues. Germline V gene lookup returns CDR1 GTSNPN and CDR2 SVGIG (reference sequence). The CDR3 sequence is CAWSRDTGELFF. Here the CDR3 DNA reads TGTGCCTGGAGTCGAGACACCGGGGAGCTGTTTTTT.